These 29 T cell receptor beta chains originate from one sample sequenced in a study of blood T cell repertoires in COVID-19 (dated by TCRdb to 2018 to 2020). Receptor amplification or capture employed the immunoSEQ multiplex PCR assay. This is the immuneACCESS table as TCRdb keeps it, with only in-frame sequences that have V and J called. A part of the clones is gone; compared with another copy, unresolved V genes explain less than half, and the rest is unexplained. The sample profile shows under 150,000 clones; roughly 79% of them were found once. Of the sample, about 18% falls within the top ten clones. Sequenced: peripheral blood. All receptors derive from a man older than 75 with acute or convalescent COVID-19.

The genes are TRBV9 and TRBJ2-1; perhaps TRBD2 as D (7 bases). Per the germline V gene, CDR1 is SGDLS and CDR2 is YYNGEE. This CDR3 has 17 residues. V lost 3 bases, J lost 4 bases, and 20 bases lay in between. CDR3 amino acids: CASSATSGGRGYNEQFF. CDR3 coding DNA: TGTGCCAGCAGCGCCACGTCGGGGGGCCGGGGGTACAATGAGCAGTTCTTC.

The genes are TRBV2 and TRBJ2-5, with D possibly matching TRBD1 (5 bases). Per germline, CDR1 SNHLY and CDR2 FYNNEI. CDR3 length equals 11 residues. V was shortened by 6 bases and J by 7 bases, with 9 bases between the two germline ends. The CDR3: CASRGQGTQYF. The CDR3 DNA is TGTGCCAGCAGGGGGCAGGGGACCCAGTACTTC.

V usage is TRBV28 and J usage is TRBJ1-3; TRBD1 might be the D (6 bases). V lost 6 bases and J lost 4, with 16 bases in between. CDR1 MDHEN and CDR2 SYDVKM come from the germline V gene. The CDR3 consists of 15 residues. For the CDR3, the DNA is TGTGCCAGCAGCCTAACTAGGGGGAACGGAAACACCATATATTTT. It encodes CASSLTRGNGNTIYF. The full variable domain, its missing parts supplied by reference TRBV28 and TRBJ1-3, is DVKVTQSSRYLVKRTGEKVFLECVQDMDHENMFWYRQDPGLGLRLIYFSYDVKMKEKGDIPEGYSVSREKKERFSLILESASTNQTSMYLCASSLTRGNGNTIYFGEGSWLTVV.

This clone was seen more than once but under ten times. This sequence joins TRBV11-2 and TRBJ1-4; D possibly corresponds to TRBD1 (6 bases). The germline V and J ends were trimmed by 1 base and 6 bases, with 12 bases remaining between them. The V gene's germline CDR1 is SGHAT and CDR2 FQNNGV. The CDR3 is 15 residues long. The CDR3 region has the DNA TGTGCCAGCAGCTTAGTGGGGGGGGCGGATGAAAAACTGTTTTTT. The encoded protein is CASSLVGGADEKLFF. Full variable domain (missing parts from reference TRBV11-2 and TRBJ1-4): EAGVAQSPRYKIIEKRQSVAFWCNPISGHATLYWYQQILGQGPKLLIQFQNNGVVDDSQLPKDRFSAERLKGVDSTLKIQPAKLEDSAVYLCASSLVGGADEKLFFGSGTQLSVL.

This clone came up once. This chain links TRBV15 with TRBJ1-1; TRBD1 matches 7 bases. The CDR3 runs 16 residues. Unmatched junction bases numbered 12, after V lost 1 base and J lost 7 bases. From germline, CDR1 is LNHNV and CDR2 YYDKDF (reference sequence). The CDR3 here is CATSRARRGRNGEAFF. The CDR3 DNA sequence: TGTGCCACCAGCAGAGCTCGGAGGGGGCGAAATGGTGAAGCTTTCTTT.

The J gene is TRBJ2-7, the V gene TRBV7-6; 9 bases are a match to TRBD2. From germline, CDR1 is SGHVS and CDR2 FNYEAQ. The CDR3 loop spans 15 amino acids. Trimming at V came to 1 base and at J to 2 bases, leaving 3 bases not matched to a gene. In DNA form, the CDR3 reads TGTGCCAGCAGCTTAGTACGCGGGGGGGCCTACGAGCAGTACTTC. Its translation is CASSLVRGGAYEQYF.

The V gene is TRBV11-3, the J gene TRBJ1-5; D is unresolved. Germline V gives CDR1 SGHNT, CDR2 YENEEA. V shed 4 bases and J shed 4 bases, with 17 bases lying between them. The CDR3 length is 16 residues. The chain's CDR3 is CASSSERGSFNQPQHF. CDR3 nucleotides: TGTGCCAGCAGCTCGGAGAGAGGGAGCTTTAATCAGCCCCAGCATTTT.

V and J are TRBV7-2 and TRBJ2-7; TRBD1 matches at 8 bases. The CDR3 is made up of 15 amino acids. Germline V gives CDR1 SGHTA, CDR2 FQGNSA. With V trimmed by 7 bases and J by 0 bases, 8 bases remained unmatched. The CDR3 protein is CASTGTGYNSYEQYF. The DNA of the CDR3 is TGTGCCAGCACTGGGACAGGTTATAACTCCTACGAGCAGTACTTC.

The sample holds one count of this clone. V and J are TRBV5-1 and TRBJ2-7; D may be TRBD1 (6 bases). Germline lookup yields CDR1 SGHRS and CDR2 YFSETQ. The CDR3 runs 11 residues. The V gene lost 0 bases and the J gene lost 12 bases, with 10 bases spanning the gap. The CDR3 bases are TGCGCCAGCAGCTTGGGGGACACCCCGTACTTC. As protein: CASSLGDTPYF.

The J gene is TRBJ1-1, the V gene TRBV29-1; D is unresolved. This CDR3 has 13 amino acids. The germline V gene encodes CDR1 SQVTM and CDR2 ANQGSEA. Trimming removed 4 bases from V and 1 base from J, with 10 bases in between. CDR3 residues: CSVGARANTEAFF. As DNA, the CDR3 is TGCAGCGTTGGCGCGAGGGCGAACACTGAAGCTTTCTTT.

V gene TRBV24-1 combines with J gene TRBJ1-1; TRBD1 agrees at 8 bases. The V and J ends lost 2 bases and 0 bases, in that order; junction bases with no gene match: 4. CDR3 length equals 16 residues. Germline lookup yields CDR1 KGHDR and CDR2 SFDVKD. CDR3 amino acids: CATSDSGTGLNTEAFF. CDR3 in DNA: TGTGCCACCAGTGATTCAGGGACAGGATTGAACACTGAAGCTTTCTTT.

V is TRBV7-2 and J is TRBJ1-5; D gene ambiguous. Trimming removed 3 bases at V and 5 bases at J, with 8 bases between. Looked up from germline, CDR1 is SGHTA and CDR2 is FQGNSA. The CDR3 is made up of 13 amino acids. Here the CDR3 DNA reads TGTGCCAGCAGCTTGTGGTTAGATCAGCCCCAGCATTTT. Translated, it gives CASSLWLDQPQHF.

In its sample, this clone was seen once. CDR3 sequence: CASSFGQGADTQYF. The CDR3, as DNA: TGCGCCAGCAGCTTTGGACAGGGAGCAGATACGCAGTATTTT. The chain is built from TRBV5-1 and TRBJ2-3; 8 bases line up with TRBD1. Losses at the gene ends were 2 bases for V and 4 bases for J; bases not matched to a gene: 3. Germline-derived CDR1 and CDR2 are SGHRS and YFSETQ. The CDR3 is 14 residues long.

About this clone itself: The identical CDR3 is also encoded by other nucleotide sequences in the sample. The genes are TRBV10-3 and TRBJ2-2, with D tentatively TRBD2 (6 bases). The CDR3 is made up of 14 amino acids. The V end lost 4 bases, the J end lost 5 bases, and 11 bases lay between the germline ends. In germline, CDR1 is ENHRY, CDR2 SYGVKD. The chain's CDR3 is CAISGVGGTGELFF. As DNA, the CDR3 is TGTGCCATCAGTGGCGTTGGGGGGACCGGGGAGCTGTTTTTT.

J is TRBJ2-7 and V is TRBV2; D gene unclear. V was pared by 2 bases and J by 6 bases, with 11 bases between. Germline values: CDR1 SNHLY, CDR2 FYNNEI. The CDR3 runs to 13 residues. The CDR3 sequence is CASSERVAGEQYF. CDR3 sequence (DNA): TGTGCCAGCAGTGAACGGGTAGCTGGCGAGCAGTACTTC.

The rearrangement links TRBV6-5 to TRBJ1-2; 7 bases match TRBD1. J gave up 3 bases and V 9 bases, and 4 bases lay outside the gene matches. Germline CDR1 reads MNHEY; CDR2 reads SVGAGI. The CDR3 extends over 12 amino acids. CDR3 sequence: CASYRGYYGYTF. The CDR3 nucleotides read TGTGCCAGTTACAGGGGATACTATGGCTACACCTTC.

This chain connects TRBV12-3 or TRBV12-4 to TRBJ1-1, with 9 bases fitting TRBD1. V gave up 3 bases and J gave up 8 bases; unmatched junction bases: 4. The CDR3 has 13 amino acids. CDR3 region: CASSFGTGSEAFF. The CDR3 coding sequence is TGTGCCAGCAGTTTCGGGACAGGGTCCGAAGCTTTCTTT.

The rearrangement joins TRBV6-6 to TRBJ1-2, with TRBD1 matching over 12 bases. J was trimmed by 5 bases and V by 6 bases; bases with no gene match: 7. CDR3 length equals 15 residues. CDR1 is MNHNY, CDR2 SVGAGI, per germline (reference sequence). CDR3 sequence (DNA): TGTGCCAGCAGCCCCGGGACAGGGGGCCTTTATGGCTACACCTTC. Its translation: CASSPGTGGLYGYTF.

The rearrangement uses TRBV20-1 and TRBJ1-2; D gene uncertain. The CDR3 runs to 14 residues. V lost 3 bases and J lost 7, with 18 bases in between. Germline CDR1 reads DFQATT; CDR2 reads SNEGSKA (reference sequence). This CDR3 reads CSASSAQRESGYTF. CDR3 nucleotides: TGCAGTGCTAGTTCAGCACAAAGGGAGAGTGGCTACACCTTC.

CDR3 region: CASSRLAGAYEQYF. DNA of the CDR3: TGTGCCAGCAGCCGACTAGCGGGGGCCTACGAGCAGTACTTC. The chain couples TRBV3-1 (or the pseudogene TRBV3-2) to TRBJ2-7, with 12 bases matching TRBD2. Germline CDR1 LGHDT, CDR2 YNNKEL (reference sequence). The CDR3 has 14 residues. J was trimmed by 2 bases and V by 4 bases; bases with no gene match: 0.

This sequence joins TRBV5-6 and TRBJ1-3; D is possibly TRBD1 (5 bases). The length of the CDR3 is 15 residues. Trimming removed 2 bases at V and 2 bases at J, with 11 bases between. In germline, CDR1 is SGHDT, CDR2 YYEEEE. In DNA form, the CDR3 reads TGTGCCAGCAGCTTCCAGGGTAACACTGGAAACACCATATATTTT. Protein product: CASSFQGNTGNTIYF.

The DNA for the CDR3 is TGTGCCTGGAACCTTCCTGGCAGGGCTGAAGCTTTCTTT. This gives the protein CAWNLPGRAEAFF. The chain recombines TRBV30 with TRBJ1-1, with D possibly matching TRBD1 (5 bases). Deletions cut 4 bases from V and 6 bases from J, with 15 bases between. The CDR3 length is 13 residues. The germline gives CDR1 GTSNPN, CDR2 SVGIG (reference sequence).

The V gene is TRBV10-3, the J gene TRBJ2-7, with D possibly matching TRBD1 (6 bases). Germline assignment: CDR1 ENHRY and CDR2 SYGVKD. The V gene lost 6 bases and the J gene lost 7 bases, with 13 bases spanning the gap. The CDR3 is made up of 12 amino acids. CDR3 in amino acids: CAISSRGREQYF. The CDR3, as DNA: TGTGCCATCAGCTCCAGGGGAAGAGAGCAGTACTTC.

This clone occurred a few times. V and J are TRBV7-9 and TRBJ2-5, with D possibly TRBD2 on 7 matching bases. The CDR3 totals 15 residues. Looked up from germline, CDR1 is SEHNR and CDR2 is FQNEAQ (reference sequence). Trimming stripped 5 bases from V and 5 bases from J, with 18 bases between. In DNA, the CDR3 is TGTGCCAGCAGCGAAAGCCAAGGGGGGGCCGAGACCCAGTACTTC. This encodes CASSESQGGAETQYF.

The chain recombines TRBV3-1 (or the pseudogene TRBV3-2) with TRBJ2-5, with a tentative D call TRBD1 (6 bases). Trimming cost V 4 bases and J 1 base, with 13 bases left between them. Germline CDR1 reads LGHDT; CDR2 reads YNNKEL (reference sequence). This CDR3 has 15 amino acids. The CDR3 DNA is TGTGCCAGCAGCCCAGGGACAAGAGCCCAAGAGACCCAGTACTTC. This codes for CASSPGTRAQETQYF.

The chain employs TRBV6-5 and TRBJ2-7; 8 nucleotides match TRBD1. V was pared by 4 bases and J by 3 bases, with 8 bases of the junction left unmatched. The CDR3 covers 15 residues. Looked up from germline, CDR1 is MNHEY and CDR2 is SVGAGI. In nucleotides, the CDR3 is TGTGCCAGCAGTTTATACTCACAGGGGGGCTACGAGCAGTACTTC. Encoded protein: CASSLYSQGGYEQYF.

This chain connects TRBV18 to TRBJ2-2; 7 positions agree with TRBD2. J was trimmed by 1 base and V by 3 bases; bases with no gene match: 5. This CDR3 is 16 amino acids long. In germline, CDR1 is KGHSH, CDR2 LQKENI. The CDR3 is CASSPSLAENTGELFF. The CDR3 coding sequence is TGTGCCAGCTCACCGTCCCTAGCGGAGAACACCGGGGAGCTGTTTTTT. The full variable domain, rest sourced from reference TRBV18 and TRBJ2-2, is NAGVMQNPRHLVRRRGQEARLRCSPMKGHSHVYWYRQLPEEGLKFMVYLQKENIIDESGMPKERFSAEFPKEGPSILRIQQVVRGDSAAYFCASSPSLAENTGELFFGEGSRLTVL.

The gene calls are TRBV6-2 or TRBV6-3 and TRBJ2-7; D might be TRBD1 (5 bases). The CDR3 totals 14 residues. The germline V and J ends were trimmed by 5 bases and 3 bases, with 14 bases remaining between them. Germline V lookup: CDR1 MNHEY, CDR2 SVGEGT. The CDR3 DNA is TGTGCCAGCAGTACCCCCGGCAGGGTCTACGAGCAGTACTTC. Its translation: CASSTPGRVYEQYF.

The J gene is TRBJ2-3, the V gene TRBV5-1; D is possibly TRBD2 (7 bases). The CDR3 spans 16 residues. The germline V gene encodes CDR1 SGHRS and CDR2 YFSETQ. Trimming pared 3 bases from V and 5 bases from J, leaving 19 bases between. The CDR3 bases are TGCGCCAGCAGCTCACGTCTCCGGGGGGCCGGAGATACGCAGTATTTT. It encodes CASSSRLRGAGDTQYF.